This T cell receptor (beta chain) appears in the sequencing data of a study of cytomegalovirus exposure and HLA in healthy donors. Use of 60 Vbeta and 13 Jbeta primers characterized the PCR. The data were produced by immunoSEQ multiplex PCR, yet TCRdb's version contains in-frame clones alone and is incomplete. The table includes about 130,000 clones, about 76% detected once. Findings and limits, study-wide: Follow-up analysis found HLA locus-dependent TCR association rates, highest for DRB1 and lowest for HLA-C.

CDR1 is SGHTA and CDR2 is FQGNSA in the germline V gene. Trimming removed 6 bases at V and 8 bases at J, with 17 bases between. The length of the CDR3 is 14 residues. With respect to this clone: As yet, its antigen is unknown.

The sequence derives from a woman aged 60-75 years in good health and CMV-seropositive. The material sequenced was PBMCs. This chain connects TRBV7-2 to TRBJ2-1; no definite D call. The CDR3 sequence: CASSSIRDGHEQFF. CDR3 in DNA: TGTGCCAGCAGTTCCATTCGAGATGGTCATGAGCAGTTCTTC.